This entry is about one T cell receptor (beta chain). This entry is derived from a study of quantifying T cell responses using KT2 cells. The wider study: cDNA was made from DNase-treated RNA using alpha and beta constant primers.

The cDNA 3' end received a ligated oligonucleotide with a UMI. The first PCR ran roughly 4 cycles with an equimolar RC1.1 and RC1.2 beta primer mix. TCRdb passed the UMI-ligation and nested PCR reads through MiXCR, listing each CDR3 protein once. Of approximately 46,000 distinct CDR3 sequences listed, around 10% were seen once; the top ten hold 10%. Trimming took 5 bases from V and 4 from J, leaving 11 bases between them. The germline V gene encodes CDR1 SGHVS and CDR2 FQNEAQ. The CDR3 loop spans 13 amino acids. Sample: PBMCs spiked with cells of the T cell clone KT2. The TCR originated in a human donor. The chain employs TRBV7-8 and TRBJ1-2; D is uncertain. The CDR3 sequence is CASSHSLGYGYTF. Here the CDR3 DNA reads TGTGCCAGCAGCCACTCGCTGGGCTATGGCTACACCTTC.